Below, 24 T cell receptor beta chains from the same sample are listed, as sequenced in a study of T cell responses to AZD1222 COVID-19 vaccine. Measured with immunoSEQ multiplex PCR; TCRdb has only the in-frame clones, and not every one. The table records roughly 120,000 clones, just under 90% of them present only once. The sequencing here drew on peripheral blood, taken on day 0 of AZD1222 vaccination. The receptor set was obtained from an adult in good health.

The rearrangement uses TRBV6-5 and TRBJ1-2; D remains ambiguous. Trimming left V 0 bases short and J 1 base short, with 6 bases between. CDR1 is MNHEY, CDR2 SVGAGI, per germline. The CDR3 covers 14 residues. The CDR3 sequence: CASSYSGVNYGYTF. In nucleotides, the CDR3 is TGTGCCAGCAGTTACTCCGGGGTTAACTATGGCTACACCTTC.

The chain joins TRBV30 to TRBJ1-5, with TRBD1 identical over 8 bases. Unmatched junction bases numbered 5, after V lost 2 bases and J lost 2 bases. This CDR3 is built from 15 residues. Germline loops: CDR1 GTSNPN, CDR2 SVGIG (reference sequence). The DNA of the CDR3 is TGTGCCTGGAGTAGAATGACAGGGGGCAATCAGCCCCAGCATTTT. It codes for CAWSRMTGGNQPQHF.

Only one count was recorded for this clone. The chain employs TRBV4-1 and TRBJ2-1; TRBD2 might be the D (6 bases). Trimming pared 4 bases from V and 5 bases from J, leaving 12 bases between. Germline V lookup: CDR1 MGHRA, CDR2 YSYEKL. This CDR3 is 14 amino acids long. CDR3 sequence: CASSPVGEDNEQFF. In DNA form, the CDR3 reads TGCGCCAGCAGCCCAGTAGGGGAGGACAATGAGCAGTTCTTC.

This rearrangement joins TRBV6-1 to TRBJ2-7; no clear D. The CDR3 has 14 amino acids. Germline V lookup: CDR1 MNHNS, CDR2 SASEGT. Trimming shortened V by 0 bases and J by 7 bases, and 13 bases separated the two germline ends. This CDR3 is CASSEAPTGGEQYF. In DNA, the CDR3 is TGTGCCAGCAGTGAAGCGCCAACCGGTGGGGAGCAGTACTTC.

The chain joins TRBV6-2 or TRBV6-3 to TRBJ2-7; D possibly uses TRBD1 or TRBD2 (5 bases each). The ends were cut back, 7 bases at V and 2 bases at J, with 21 bases in the middle. CDR1 and CDR2 (germline): MNHEY, SVGEGT. The CDR3 has 16 amino acids. CDR3 in amino acids: CASTPPGTRGPYEQYF. CDR3 in DNA: TGTGCCAGCACCCCTCCCGGGACGAGAGGGCCCTACGAGCAGTACTTC.

The chain is built from TRBV12-3 or TRBV12-4 and TRBJ2-5, with D unclear. This CDR3 spans 12 amino acids. V shed 2 bases and J shed 5 bases, with 6 bases lying between them. CDR3 protein: CASSLRPETQYF. The CDR3 region has the DNA TGTGCCAGCAGTTTAAGGCCGGAGACCCAGTACTTC.

This chain uses TRBV19 with TRBJ2-7; TRBD2 matches 7 bases. Trimming at V came to 8 bases and at J to 2 bases, leaving 9 bases not matched to a gene. The CDR3 runs to 14 residues. The germline gives CDR1 LNHDA, CDR2 SQIVND (reference sequence). Here the CDR3 DNA reads TGTGCCAGTTCCACCTCTAGCGGAACCTACGAGCAGTACTTC. As protein: CASSTSSGTYEQYF.

This chain links TRBV19 with TRBJ2-5, with a tentative D call TRBD2 (6 bases). V was clipped by 5 bases and J by 7 bases, with 14 bases between them. The CDR3 covers 13 residues. Germline V gives CDR1 LNHDA, CDR2 SQIVND (reference sequence). The CDR3 here is CASSSELAGTQYF. DNA of the CDR3: TGTGCCAGTAGTTCCGAACTAGCAGGGACCCAGTACTTC.

This clone occurred once. The chain couples TRBV6-5 to TRBJ2-7; 8 bases map to TRBD2. V dropped 2 bases and J dropped 2; count of bases not matched to a gene: 2. The CDR3 is 14 amino acids. In germline, CDR1 is MNHEY, CDR2 SVGAGI. Here the CDR3 DNA reads TGTGCCAGCAGTTACAGCGGGAGAGCCTACGAGCAGTACTTC. Its translation is CASSYSGRAYEQYF.

This chain joins TRBV5-4 and TRBJ2-1, with a possible D match to TRBD1 (6 bases). The CDR3 runs to 14 residues. Between the trimmed V and J ends, which lost 3 bases and 8 bases, there was a span of 15 bases. CDR1 is SGHNT, CDR2 YYREEE, per germline (reference sequence). The CDR3, as DNA: TGTGCCAGCAGCTCCCTACAGGGTTCAGATGAGCAGTTCTTC. Residues: CASSSLQGSDEQFF.

This clone was seen a single time. The V and J genes are TRBV6-5 and TRBJ2-7; TRBD1 aligns across 7 bases. Looked up from germline, CDR1 is MNHEY and CDR2 is SVGAGI. The CDR3 has 13 residues. Germline trimming cut 5 bases from V and 3 bases from J; bases unmatched to any gene: 4. The CDR3 DNA reads as TGTGCCAGCAGTCCGGGACAGAGCTACGAGCAGTACTTC. Its protein is CASSPGQSYEQYF.

The V and J genes are TRBV5-4 and TRBJ1-1; TRBD1 matches 8 bases. V was pared by 3 bases and J by 1 base, with 8 bases of the junction left unmatched. CDR1 is SGHNT, CDR2 YYREEE, per germline (reference sequence). The CDR3 sequence is 16 residues long. The DNA of the CDR3 is TGTGCCAGCAGCTCCGGACAGGGAGGAAAGAACACTGAAGCTTTCTTT. Its protein product is CASSSGQGGKNTEAFF.

The chain employs TRBV7-9 and TRBJ1-2; D gene uncertain. The CDR3 length is 15 residues. Germline V gene sequence: CDR1 SEHNR, CDR2 FQNEAQ (reference sequence). With 8 bases removed from V and 2 bases from J, the gap between germline ends came to 18 bases. As DNA, the CDR3 is TGTGCCAGCGCTCGTTGGCCGGTCACCAACTATGGCTACACCTTC. Translated: CASARWPVTNYGYTF. Full variable domain (missing parts from reference TRBV7-9 and TRBJ1-2): DTGVSQNPRHKITKRGQNVTFRCDPISEHNRLYWYRQTLGQGPEFLTYFQNEAQLEKSRLLSDRFSAERPKGSFSTLEIQRTEQGDSAMYLCASARWPVTNYGYTFGSGTRLTVV.

This chain uses TRBV19 with TRBJ1-1, with D possibly matching TRBD1 (5 bases). The length of the CDR3 is 13 residues. V dropped 6 bases and J dropped 1 base, with 9 bases sitting between them. CDR1 and CDR2 from the germline V gene are LNHDA and SQIVND (reference sequence). DNA of the CDR3: TGTGCCAGTAGCAGACAGCGGAACACTGAAGCTTTCTTT. Its protein is CASSRQRNTEAFF.

This rearrangement joins TRBV20-1 to TRBJ2-7; D unclear. The CDR3 is 11 amino acids. Germline loops: CDR1 DFQATT, CDR2 SNEGSKA (reference sequence). V lost 7 bases to trimming and J lost 7 bases, with 14 bases between them. DNA for the CDR3: TGCAGTGTGGGCGTCTTGGGTGAGCAGTACTTC. Amino acid sequence: CSVGVLGEQYF.

The chain is built from TRBV19 and TRBJ2-1; 8 nucleotides line up with TRBD1. CDR1 and CDR2 from the germline V gene are LNHDA and SQIVND (reference sequence). The CDR3 totals 16 residues. Losses at the gene ends were 0 bases for V and 8 bases for J; bases not matched to a gene: 9. The CDR3 DNA reads as TGTGCCAGTAGTATAGATGGCAGGGGGCCATTGGATGAGCAGTTCTTC. Its translation is CASSIDGRGPLDEQFF.

This clone is a singleton in its sample. The chain combines TRBV27 with TRBJ1-2; the D gene is possibly TRBD1 (6 bases). Trimming took 5 bases from V and 7 from J, leaving 20 bases between them. The germline V gene encodes CDR1 MNHEY and CDR2 SMNVEV (reference sequence). The CDR3 sequence is 15 residues long. The DNA of the CDR3 is TGTGCCAGCAGTATACGACCCGGGGGGGGGCCTGGCTACACCTTC. Amino acids: CASSIRPGGGPGYTF.

The chain links TRBV19 to TRBJ2-1; D may be TRBD1 (6 bases). The germline V gene has CDR1 LNHDA and CDR2 SQIVND (reference sequence). CDR3 size: 15 residues. V shed 5 bases and J shed 2 bases, with 13 bases lying between them. The CDR3 DNA follows: TGTGCCAGTAGTGCCCGCCCAGGGGCCTACAATGAGCAGTTCTTC. Amino acids: CASSARPGAYNEQFF.

This chain connects TRBV9 to TRBJ1-2, with a tentative D call TRBD1 (6 bases). Germline CDR1 SGDLS, CDR2 YYNGEE. The CDR3 is 15 amino acids. Trimming removed 0 bases at V and 2 bases at J, with 11 bases between. The CDR3 sequence is CASSVEWGANYGYTF. CDR3 DNA sequence: TGTGCCAGCAGCGTAGAATGGGGGGCAAACTATGGCTACACCTTC.

This chain joins TRBV19 and TRBJ1-1, with 7 bases aligning to TRBD1. V trimming: 10 bases; J trimming: 0 bases; junction bases outside the gene matches: 8. The length of the CDR3 is 14 residues. Germline V gene lookup returns CDR1 LNHDA and CDR2 SQIVND (reference sequence). The CDR3 DNA reads TGTGCCACTCGACAGGGTTCTATGAACACTGAAGCTTTCTTT. Amino acids: CATRQGSMNTEAFF.

The V call is TRBV27, the J call TRBJ2-2; D gene uncertain. Trimming removed 6 bases at V and 3 bases at J, with 5 bases between. The CDR3 runs to 12 residues. CDR1 and CDR2 (germline): MNHEY, SMNVEV (reference sequence). In nucleotides, the CDR3 is TGTGCCAGCAGGAGGTACACCGGGGAGCTGTTTTTT. Protein: CASRRYTGELFF.

The rearrangement joins TRBV4-2 to TRBJ1-2; D possibly corresponds to TRBD1 (6 bases). V lost 0 bases and J lost 4, with 9 bases in between. CDR3 length: 14 amino acids. The germline gives CDR1 LGHNA, CDR2 YNFKEQ. The CDR3: CASSQERGSYGYTF. DNA of the CDR3: TGTGCCAGCAGCCAAGAAAGGGGGTCCTATGGCTACACCTTC.

The chain joins TRBV2 to TRBJ1-2; TRBD1 agrees at 7 bases. CDR3 length: 13 amino acids. In germline, CDR1 is SNHLY, CDR2 FYNNEI. V lost 9 bases and J lost 6; bases outside the gene matches: 10. The CDR3 bases are TGTGCCAGGAGACAGGGTTCGGGCCATGGCTACACCTTC. Translating gives CARRQGSGHGYTF.

The chain employs TRBV7-9 and TRBJ1-2; 7 positions match TRBD1. The germline CDR1 and CDR2 sequences are SEHNR and FQNEAQ (reference sequence). CDR3 length equals 14 residues. Trimming cost V 0 bases and J 4 bases; bases outside gene matches: 2. The chain's CDR3 is CASSLAPGGYGYTF. DNA of the CDR3: TGTGCCAGCAGCTTAGCGCCAGGGGGCTATGGCTACACCTTC.